These 25 T cell receptor beta chains were all obtained from the same sample, sequenced in a study of patients and donors after allogeneic stem cell transplantation. One entry per CDR3 protein, called by TCRdb with MiXCR from the RT-PCR reads. The sample lists about a million distinct CDR3 sequences; roughly 17% were seen once. Sequenced sample: blood, either unsorted or a sorted T cell fraction (not recorded which). The receptors shown here come from a human donor who was either an allogeneic HSCT recipient or a stem cell or donor lymphocyte infusion donor (not recorded which). It is not recorded whose cells these are; they may come from a transplant donor.

The V gene is TRBV10-3, the J gene TRBJ2-2, with 10 positions matching TRBD2. Losses at the gene ends were 4 bases for V and 6 bases for J; bases not matched to a gene: 14. The CDR3 loop spans 18 amino acids. Germline values: CDR1 ENHRY, CDR2 SYGVKD. The DNA for the CDR3 is TGTGCCATCAGTGCCTTTCTTGATAGCGGGAGGATCCCCGGGGAGCTGTTTTTT. Translation gives CAISAFLDSGRIPGELFF.

This chain uses TRBV6-1 with TRBJ2-2, with D unclear. Germline loops: CDR1 MNHNS, CDR2 SASEGT. This CDR3 comprises 15 residues. The V and J ends lost 4 bases and 4 bases respectively, with 13 bases between them. CDR3 amino acids: CASSVNPASTGELFF. The CDR3 nucleotides read TGTGCCAGCAGTGTTAACCCTGCTTCCACCGGGGAGCTGTTTTTT.

This clonotype was seen ten or more times. The CDR3 protein is CASSLSSSGNEQFF. CDR3 sequence (DNA): TGTGCCAGCAGCTTAAGTTCTAGCGGTAATGAGCAGTTCTTC. The chain joins TRBV7-3 to TRBJ2-1; 7 nucleotides match TRBD2. CDR1 SGHTA and CDR2 FQGTGA come from the germline V gene. The CDR3 spans 14 residues. Trimming at V came to 1 base and at J to 7 bases, leaving 4 bases not matched to a gene. The entire variable domain, with the rest obtained from reference TRBV7-3 and TRBJ2-1, is as follows: GAGVSQTPSNKVTEKGKYVELRCDPISGHTALYWYRQSLGQGPEFLIYFQGTGAADDSGLPNDRFFAVRPEGSVSTLKIQRTERGDSAVYLCASSLSSSGNEQFFGPGTRLTVL.

The rearrangement joins TRBV7-9 to TRBJ1-5, with 10 bases matching TRBD1. This CDR3 is built from 15 residues. The germline CDR1 and CDR2 sequences are SEHNR and FQNEAQ (reference sequence). V was clipped by 5 bases and J by 5 bases; unmatched bases: 6. In DNA, the CDR3 is TGTGCCAGCAGCGGACAGGGGGAGGGGGATCAGCCCCAGCATTTT. This encodes CASSGQGEGDQPQHF. Variable domain in full (rest from reference TRBV7-9 and TRBJ1-5): DTGVSQNPRHKITKRGQNVTFRCDPISEHNRLYWYRQTLGQGPEFLTYFQNEAQLEKSRLLSDRFSAERPKGSFSTLEIQRTEQGDSAMYLCASSGQGEGDQPQHFGDGTRLSIL.

This clonotype was seen more than once but under ten times. The chain links TRBV9 to TRBJ2-3, with 10 bases that match TRBD2. The J segment lost 3 bases and the V segment lost 5 bases, leaving 15 bases of the junction unmatched. CDR3 length: 18 residues. Germline V gives CDR1 SGDLS, CDR2 YYNGEE. The CDR3 is CASSPVGLAGVKTDTQYF. In DNA, the CDR3 is TGTGCCAGCAGTCCAGTGGGTCTAGCGGGAGTAAAAACAGATACGCAGTATTTT.

This clonotype was counted between two and nine times. The chain links TRBV7-2 to TRBJ1-2, with D hard to call. The CDR3 contains 13 residues. CDR1 and CDR2 (germline): SGHTA, FQGNSA. V was clipped by 10 bases and J by 3 bases, with 15 bases between them. CDR3 DNA: TGTGCCACCGGCCCAGAGCGTTACTATGGCTACACCTTC. Protein product: CATGPERYYGYTF.

The chain has TRBV27 and TRBJ1-5, with 7 bases fitting TRBD1. The length of the CDR3 is 14 residues. Trimming cost V 6 bases and J 5 bases; bases outside gene matches: 7. Germline loops: CDR1 MNHEY, CDR2 SMNVEV (reference sequence). The CDR3, as DNA: TGTGCCAGCAGAACCGGGACAGTTGATCAGCCCCAGCATTTT. It specifies CASRTGTVDQPQHF.

V and J are TRBV5-1 and TRBJ2-1, with 7 positions matching TRBD2. This CDR3 has 16 residues. Trimming at V came to 0 bases and at J to 7 bases, leaving 10 bases not matched to a gene. The germline V gene has CDR1 SGHRS and CDR2 YFSETQ. The CDR3, as DNA: TGCGCCAGCAGCTTGGAGGGGACTACGGGATCGAATGAGCAGTTCTTC. Translation gives CASSLEGTTGSNEQFF.

This clonotype was seen a handful of times. The chain employs TRBV21-1 and TRBJ1-2; TRBD1, as called in the table, went unchecked against the DNA. TRBV21-1 is marked as a pseudogene. CDR3 length: 15 residues. The CDR3 DNA reads as TGTGCCAGCAGCGTTCCGAGACAGGGACTCAGCCGCTACACCTTC. It yields the protein CASSVPRQGLSRYTF.

This sequence joins TRBV24-1 and TRBJ2-3, with 7 bases fitting TRBD1. The CDR3 extends over 16 amino acids. The germline CDR1 and CDR2 sequences are KGHDR and SFDVKD. V lost 4 bases to trimming and J lost 0 bases; unmatched junction nucleotides: 6. The CDR3 loop is CATSDDTGASTDTQYF. The CDR3, as DNA: TGTGCCACCAGTGACGATACAGGGGCTAGCACAGATACGCAGTATTTT.

The J gene is TRBJ1-2, the V gene TRBV12-3 or TRBV12-4; no clear D. V was cut by 8 bases and J by 2 bases, with 9 bases left in between. The CDR3 covers 12 residues. In nucleotides, the CDR3 is TGTGCCAGCGGGGAATGGAACTATGGCTACACCTTC. Amino acids: CASGEWNYGYTF.

This clonotype was counted only a few times. The J gene is TRBJ1-1, the V gene TRBV12-3 or TRBV12-4; 9 bases align to TRBD1. This CDR3 comprises 14 residues. V dropped 2 bases and J dropped 7; count of bases not matched to a gene: 5. The CDR3 bases are TGTGCCAGCAGTTTAAAACAGGGGGCGAATGAAGCTTTCTTT. Amino acids: CASSLKQGANEAFF.

This clonotype was detected only a few times. The rearrangement joins TRBV11-2 to TRBJ1-6; tentative D call: TRBD1 (6 bases). The CDR3 is made up of 14 amino acids. CDR1 and CDR2 (germline): SGHAT, FQNNGV. V shed 6 bases and J shed 5 bases, with 11 bases lying between them. The CDR3 is CASRNRVNNSPLHF. The CDR3 nucleotides read TGTGCCAGCAGAAACAGGGTCAATAATTCACCCCTCCACTTT. Filled out from reference TRBV11-2 and TRBJ1-6, the complete variable domain reads EAGVAQSPRYKIIEKRQSVAFWCNPISGHATLYWYQQILGQGPKLLIQFQNNGVVDDSQLPKDRFSAERLKGVDSTLKIQPAKLEDSAVYLCASRNRVNNSPLHFGNGTRLTVT.

This clonotype has a handful of counts. This sequence joins TRBV11-2 and TRBJ2-7, with 14 bases fitting TRBD2. V lost 2 bases and J lost 2; bases outside the gene matches: 8. Germline lookup yields CDR1 SGHAT and CDR2 FQNNGV. This CDR3 has 18 residues. Here the CDR3 reads CASSLRPTSGRDAYEQYF. The CDR3 nucleotides are TGTGCCAGCAGCTTAAGGCCGACTAGCGGGAGGGATGCCTACGAGCAGTACTTC.

This clonotype was observed a few times. V gene TRBV6-2 or TRBV6-3 combines with J gene TRBJ1-1; 9 bases line up with TRBD1. V was pared by 6 bases and J by 10 bases, with 6 bases of the junction left unmatched. From germline, CDR1 is MNHEY and CDR2 SVGEGT. CDR3 size: 12 residues. The CDR3, as DNA: TGTGCCAGCAGCCATGGACAGGGGCGAGCTTTCTTT. It yields the protein CASSHGQGRAFF.

J is TRBJ1-4 and V is TRBV18; the match to TRBD1 covers 8 bases. The germline CDR1 and CDR2 sequences are KGHSH and LQKENI. This CDR3 comprises 19 residues. Trimming removed 6 bases from V and 3 bases from J; junction bases left unmatched: 18. CDR3: CASSHLARGRDVPNEKLFF. CDR3 DNA sequence: TGTGCCAGCTCCCACCTAGCCAGGGGGCGAGACGTTCCTAATGAAAAACTGTTTTTT. The full variable domain, rest sourced from reference TRBV18 and TRBJ1-4, is NAGVMQNPRHLVRRRGQEARLRCSPMKGHSHVYWYRQLPEEGLKFMVYLQKENIIDESGMPKERFSAEFPKEGPSILRIQQVVRGDSAAYFCASSHLARGRDVPNEKLFFGSGTQLSVL.

In this sample, this clonotype turned up a few times. No DNA is shown, since the ends of the CDR3 on it are uncertain; the CDR3 is the one TCRdb lists. The chain combines TRBV6-5 with TRBJ2-5; the table gives TRBD1 as D, unverified against the DNA. Per germline, CDR1 MNHEY and CDR2 SVGAGI. The CDR3 is 17 amino acids long, termini counted. The CDR3 loop is CASSSSTGGVWEETQYF.

This clonotype occurred a few times. The chain combines TRBV3-1 with TRBJ2-2; D remains unclear. Germline CDR1 reads LGHDT; CDR2 reads YNNKEL (reference sequence). V was clipped by 1 base and J by 4 bases, with 4 bases between them. The CDR3 is 13 residues long. CDR3 in amino acids: CASSQARTGELFF. The DNA for the CDR3 is TGTGCCAGCAGCCAAGCCCGCACCGGGGAGCTGTTTTTT.

This chain links TRBV18 with TRBJ1-1; weak D call: TRBD1 (5 bases). CDR3 length: 16 residues. Trimming took 3 bases from V and 4 from J, leaving 18 bases between them. From germline, CDR1 is KGHSH and CDR2 LQKENI. In DNA form, the CDR3 reads TGTGCCAGCTCACCTGAAATACAGGTTTGGGGCACTGAAGCTTTCTTT. Translated: CASSPEIQVWGTEAFF.

V usage is TRBV5-1 and J usage is TRBJ1-2; a weak D match, TRBD1 (6 bases). Germline V gene lookup returns CDR1 SGHRS and CDR2 YFSETQ. V lost 2 bases and J lost 8, with 16 bases in between. The CDR3 contains 14 residues. The CDR3 loop reads CASSLETGFQGYTF. In nucleotides, the CDR3 is TGCGCCAGCAGCTTAGAAACAGGGTTCCAGGGCTACACCTTC.

The V gene is TRBV3-1, the J gene TRBJ2-3, with D possibly TRBD1 on 6 matching bases. Germline V gene data show CDR1 as LGHDT and CDR2 as YNNKEL (reference sequence). The CDR3 extends over 15 amino acids. Trimming pared 4 bases from V and 2 bases from J, leaving 13 bases between. DNA of the CDR3: TGTGCCAGCAGCCCTGACAGGAGAACCACAGATACGCAGTATTTT. It translates to CASSPDRRTTDTQYF.

This clonotype was seen a few times. V and J are TRBV7-2 and TRBJ1-3, with D possibly being TRBD1 (5 bases). Germline CDR1 is SGHTA and CDR2 is FQGNSA. The CDR3 extends over 16 amino acids. V was clipped by 3 bases and J by 2 bases, with 14 bases between them. As DNA, the CDR3 is TGTGCCAGCAGCTTCGCGCTCGCGACAGCTGGAAACACCATATATTTT. It yields the protein CASSFALATAGNTIYF.

This clonotype was detected many times. This chain uses TRBV25-1 with TRBJ2-3; TRBD2 agrees at 7 bases. The CDR3 totals 15 residues. CDR1 and CDR2 (germline): MGHDK, SYGVNS. After removal of 0 bases from V and 9 bases from J, the junction contained 9 bases not matched to a gene. The CDR3 coding sequence is TGTGCCAGCAGTGAATATGGGGGGGACCTCACGACGCAGTATTTT. This codes for CASSEYGGDLTTQYF.

The chain has TRBV7-9 and TRBJ1-2; D gene ambiguous. Trimming cost V 1 base and J 8 bases, with 11 bases left between them. This CDR3 is built from 13 residues. CDR1 is SEHNR and CDR2 is FQNEAQ in the germline V gene (reference sequence). CDR3 bases: TGTGCCAGCAGCTTAGAGTCACAGTCCGGCTACACCTTC. Translated: CASSLESQSGYTF.

The chain uses TRBV4-1 and TRBJ2-7, with 7 bases identical to TRBD2. The CDR3 has 14 amino acids. The V gene's germline CDR1 is MGHRA and CDR2 YSYEKL. V shed 0 bases, J shed 6 bases, and the junction held 5 bases outside the gene matches. The CDR3, as DNA: TGCGCCAGCAGCCAAGAGTTCCTAGCGGTCGAGCAGTACTTC. It specifies CASSQEFLAVEQYF.